These 28 T cell receptor beta chains came from one sample sequenced in a study of tumor and adjacent non-tumor tissue in lung cancer. RNA was extracted from bulk tissue without any cell sorting. TCRbeta libraries were built with three rounds of nested PCR, modified from ARM-PCR. Via MiXCR, TCRdb re-called the multiplex PCR reads, giving one row per CDR3 protein. This table has 200,000 to 250,000 distinct CDR3 sequences, 70% to 75% appearing once. The sequenced material came from lung tumor tissue. These TCRs come from a man in his sixties with non-small cell lung cancer.

Here the CDR3 reads CASSGQSSGTQYF. CDR3 in DNA: TGTGCCAGCAGCGGACAGTCAAGTGGGACCCAGTACTTC. V and J are TRBV11-2 and TRBJ2-5; D perhaps matches TRBD1 (6 bases). V shed 5 bases and J shed 7 bases, with 14 bases lying between them. Germline V lookup: CDR1 SGHAT, CDR2 FQNNGV. The CDR3 loop spans 13 amino acids.

This clonotype was detected only a few times. This sequence joins TRBV6-6 and TRBJ2-5; a possible D gene is TRBD1 (7 bases). CDR1 is MNHNY and CDR2 is SVGAGI in the germline V gene (reference sequence). The CDR3 is 15 residues long. V lost 2 bases to trimming and J lost 4 bases, with 14 bases between them. CDR3 coding DNA: TGTGCCAGCAGTTACAACAGGGGAGGTACAGAGACCCAGTACTTC. This gives the protein CASSYNRGGTETQYF.

In the case of this clonotype: A much larger clonotype is one base distant, so this may be a read error. This sequence joins TRBV7-9 and TRBJ1-1; D is unclear. Germline loops: CDR1 SEHNR, CDR2 FQNEAQ (reference sequence). The CDR3 contains 12 residues. The CDR3, as DNA: TGTGCCAGCTTCCTGTGGACGGACGAAGTTTTCTTT. This codes for CASFLWTDEVFF. The variable domain in full, completed from reference TRBV7-9 and TRBJ1-1, reads DTGVSQNPRHKITKRGQNVTFRCDPISEHNRLYWYRQTLGQGPEFLTYFQNEAQLEKSRLLSDRFSAERPKGSFSTLEIQRTEQGDSAMYLCASFLWTDEVFFGQGTRLTVV.

The table lists this clonotype with a few counts. The chain is built from TRBV7-3 and TRBJ1-2, with 9 bases aligning to TRBD1. Losses at the gene ends were 2 bases for V and 6 bases for J; bases not matched to a gene: 7. This CDR3 has 15 amino acids. Germline V gene data show CDR1 as SGHTA and CDR2 as FQGTGA. CDR3 residues: CASSLGTGRQDGYTF. DNA of the CDR3: TGTGCCAGCAGCTTAGGGACAGGGAGGCAAGATGGCTACACCTTC.

With respect to this clonotype: The junction shows a germline mismatch at one end, possibly a read error. The chain employs TRBV6-1 and TRBJ2-7, with D perhaps matching TRBD1 or TRBD2 (6 bases each). CDR3 length equals 15 residues. CDR1 and CDR2 (germline): MNHNS, SASEGT. This CDR3 reads CTSSTGTASHYEQYF. The CDR3 DNA follows: TGTACCAGCAGTACAGGGACTGCATCCCACTACGAGCAGTACTTC.

Concerning this clonotype itself: This clone may be a read error of a much larger clone one base away. The chain uses TRBV6-2 or TRBV6-3 and TRBJ2-5, with 12 bases lining up with TRBD1. The CDR3 contains 14 residues. CDR1 is MNHEY, CDR2 SVGEGT, per germline. The CDR3 DNA sequence: TGTGCCAGCAGCCTGGGACAGGGGGCGCTGACCCGGTACTTC. Translation gives CASSLGQGALTRYF.

Worth noting for this clonotype: The conserved phenylalanine or tryptophan normally closing the CDR3 is absent here, so this likely arose from a read error. V is TRBV6-1 and J is TRBJ2-4; tentative D call: TRBD1 (7 bases). Per the germline V gene, CDR1 is MNHNS and CDR2 is SASEGT. CDR3 length: 15 amino acids. CDR3 sequence (DNA): TGTGTCAGCAGTGAAGGAGGGGACAGTCGGTACATTCAGTACATC. Its translation: CVSSEGGDSRYIQYI.

A word on this clonotype: This could be a read error, since a much larger clone is one nucleotide away. The chain employs TRBV6-5 and TRBJ2-3; possibly TRBD2 for D (5 bases). Germline V gene sequence: CDR1 MNHEY, CDR2 SVGAGI. The ends were cut back, 5 bases at V and 2 bases at J, with 8 bases in the middle. This CDR3 region has 13 residues. For the CDR3, the DNA is TGTGCCAGCAGTACGGGGTACACAGATACGCAGTATTTT. Protein sequence: CASSTGYTDTQYF.

On this clonotype itself: A junction boundary mismatches the germline segment, possibly from a read error. V usage is TRBV11-1 and J usage is TRBJ1-4; D is undetermined. The germline V gene has CDR1 SGHAT and CDR2 FQDESV (reference sequence). The CDR3 is 17 amino acids. The CDR3 sequence: CASSISKWGSGREKLSF. The CDR3 DNA sequence: TGTGCAAGCAGCATCTCTAAGTGGGGAAGCGGACGGGAAAAACTGTCTTTT.

This clonotype was found once. CDR3 sequence (DNA): TGCAGTGCCCCGGGGGTAGCGGGAGATTTTAGCTACGAGCAGTACTTC. It encodes CSAPGVAGDFSYEQYF. The V gene is TRBV20-1, the J gene TRBJ2-7; 9 nucleotides line up with TRBD2. The V gene end was trimmed by 6 bases and the J gene end by 3 bases; junction bases not matched to a gene: 15. The germline V gene encodes CDR1 DFQATT and CDR2 SNEGSKA (reference sequence). The CDR3 contains 16 residues.

This chain uses TRBV20-1 with TRBJ1-5; D ambiguous. Trimming took 1 base from V and 0 from J, leaving 7 bases between them. The germline gives CDR1 DFQATT, CDR2 SNEGSKA (reference sequence). The CDR3 is 14 residues long. The CDR3 DNA is TGCAGTGCTAGAGGGAGCTATAGCAATCAGCCCCAGCATTTT. This sequence encodes CSARGSYSNQPQHF.

A note on this clonotype: The junction and the germline gene differ at one end; a read error may be behind it. J is TRBJ2-3 and V is TRBV20-1; 10 nucleotides agree with TRBD2. Per germline, CDR1 DFQATT and CDR2 SNEGSKA (reference sequence). The CDR3 has 17 residues. The chain's CDR3 is CSALWTSGGFVLDTRHF. The CDR3 DNA sequence: TGCAGTGCCCTGTGGACTAGCGGAGGTTTCGTTCTGGATACGCGGCATTTT.

About this clonotype itself: A read error may be the cause here, since a much bigger clone is one base away. J is TRBJ2-1 and V is TRBV6-5; TRBD2 agrees at 8 bases. Germline V gene sequence: CDR1 MNHEY, CDR2 SVGAGI. This CDR3 spans 16 amino acids. The CDR3 protein is CASSRLWSGRGDEPFF. As DNA, the CDR3 is TGTGCCAGCAGTCGCCTTTGGAGCGGGAGAGGGGATGAGCCGTTCTTC.

The chain carries TRBV20-1 and TRBJ2-5, with D perhaps TRBD1 (7 bases). Looked up from germline, CDR1 is DFQATT and CDR2 is SNEGSKA (reference sequence). The germline V and J ends were trimmed by 6 bases and 4 bases, with 12 bases remaining between them. This CDR3 has 12 residues. The CDR3 spells CSAKQGGETQYF. CDR3 bases: TGCAGTGCGAAGCAGGGGGGAGAGACCCAGTACTTC.

This clonotype was counted many times. The chain's CDR3 is CASSPRGHGYTF. CDR3 DNA sequence: TGTGCCAGCAGCCCCAGGGGCCATGGCTACACCTTC. V is TRBV6-2 or TRBV6-3 and J is TRBJ1-2, with a tentative D call TRBD1 (6 bases). This CDR3 has 12 amino acids. Per the germline V gene, CDR1 is MNHEY and CDR2 is SVGEGT. Trimming left V 6 bases short and J 6 bases short, with 11 bases between.

The chain combines TRBV6-1 with TRBJ2-7; TRBD1 or TRBD2 may be the D gene (6 bases each). Germline-derived CDR1 and CDR2 are MNHNS and SASEGT. This CDR3 has 14 amino acids. Between the trimmed V and J ends, which lost 4 bases and 6 bases, there was a span of 16 bases. In nucleotides, the CDR3 is TGTGCCAGCAGTGGCCCGATAGGAGGGGGCGAGCAGTACTTC. Translating gives CASSGPIGGGEQYF.

The rearrangement links TRBV20-1 to TRBJ2-1, with TRBD2 matching over 11 bases. Unmatched junction bases numbered 8, after V lost 4 bases and J lost 6 bases. The CDR3 length is 15 residues. Germline V lookup: CDR1 DFQATT, CDR2 SNEGSKA (reference sequence). CDR3: CSAIIAGGIFNEQFF. The DNA of the CDR3 is TGCAGTGCTATAATAGCGGGAGGGATTTTCAATGAGCAGTTCTTC.

Remarks on this clonotype: A read error may explain this, as a much larger clone is one base away. The chain uses TRBV4-3 and TRBJ2-1, with D unclear. Trimming shortened V by 8 bases and J by 6 bases, and 8 bases separated the two germline ends. CDR3 size: 11 residues. Germline V CDR1 and CDR2: LGHNA, YSLEER. The CDR3 reads CASDDPNEQFF. CDR3 in DNA: TGCGCCAGCGATGATCCCAATGAGCAGTTCTTC.

The chain joins TRBV6-6 to TRBJ2-2, with no clear D. Germline CDR1 is MNHNY and CDR2 is SVGAGI (reference sequence). Trimming took 0 bases from V and 1 from J, leaving 18 bases between them. CDR3 size: 19 residues. CDR3: CASSYSGSVETVNTGELFF. The CDR3 coding sequence is TGTGCCAGCAGTTACTCTGGGTCTGTCGAGACGGTGAACACCGGGGAGCTGTTTTTT.

This clonotype has only one observation. The final CDR3 position lacks the conserved phenylalanine or tryptophan, pointing to a likely read error. The CDR3 coding sequence is TGCAGTGCTAGAGATGGAGGCGGTAATAGCAATCAGCCCCAGCATCTT. This encodes CSARDGGGNSNQPQHL. The chain is built from TRBV20-1 and TRBJ1-5; no firm D call. The CDR3 contains 16 residues. Trimming stripped 0 bases from V and 0 bases from J, with 12 bases between. Germline V lookup: CDR1 DFQATT, CDR2 SNEGSKA (reference sequence).

Of note for this clonotype: The germline gene is not matched at one end of the junction; a read error may be the cause. V is TRBV20-1 and J is TRBJ2-7; D could derive from TRBD1 or TRBD2 (5 bases each). The CDR3 is made up of 14 amino acids. Germline V gene sequence: CDR1 DFQATT, CDR2 SNEGSKA (reference sequence). CDR3 coding DNA: TGCAGTACTAGACACGGGACCAAGTCCTACGAGCAGTATTTC. Translated: CSTRHGTKSYEQYF.

This clonotype was counted many times. V and J are TRBV4-3 and TRBJ1-5; no clear D gene. The CDR3 runs to 15 residues. Germline CDR1 and CDR2: LGHNA and YSLEER. Trimming removed 0 bases from V and 0 bases from J, with 6 bases in between. CDR3 sequence: CASSQEVYSNQPQHF. In nucleotides, the CDR3 is TGCGCCAGCAGCCAAGAGGTATATAGCAATCAGCCCCAGCATTTT.

Comments on this clonotype: A read error may explain this, as a much larger clone is one base away. The chain recombines TRBV4-2 with TRBJ1-6, with TRBD1 identical over 9 bases. Germline loops: CDR1 LGHNA, CDR2 YNFKEQ. This CDR3 contains 15 residues. The chain's CDR3 is CASSPRDRVNSPLNF. In nucleotides, the CDR3 is TGTGCCAGCAGCCCCCGGGACAGGGTAAATTCACCCCTCAACTTT.

With respect to this clonotype: This may stem from a read error, because a much larger clone lies one nucleotide away. The chain combines TRBV29-1 with TRBJ2-4; D gene uncertain. Germline V gene sequence: CDR1 SQVTM, CDR2 ANQGSEA. The CDR3 is made up of 14 amino acids. This chain's CDR3 is CTVVSGLAKNIQYF. CDR3 in DNA: TGCACCGTTGTGTCTGGGCTAGCCAAAAACATTCAGTACTTC.

Comment on this clonotype: This may stem from a read error, because a much larger clone lies one nucleotide away. The chain joins TRBV6-1 to TRBJ2-1; 12 positions match TRBD2. Germline CDR1 and CDR2: MNHNS and SASEGT. This CDR3 spans 16 amino acids. The CDR3 spells CACSHSGTSGSDEQFF. CDR3 in DNA: TGTGCCTGCAGTCACTCAGGGACTAGCGGGTCCGATGAGCAGTTCTTC.

Regarding this clonotype: This may be a read error: a much more frequent sequence differs by one nucleotide. The V call is TRBV4-2, the J call TRBJ2-2, with 9 bases lining up with TRBD2. The V gene's germline CDR1 is LGHNA and CDR2 YNFKEQ. V shed 3 bases and J 0 bases; nucleotides not matched to a gene: 11. The length of the CDR3 is 19 residues. DNA for the CDR3: TGTGCCAGCAGCCATATGACTAGCGGATCAATCACGAACACCGGGGAGCTGTTTTTT. As protein: CASSHMTSGSITNTGELFF.

On this clonotype: One junction end disagrees with the germline gene, perhaps due to a read error. The rearrangement joins TRBV12-3 or TRBV12-4 to TRBJ2-3, with D hard to call. CDR3 length equals 13 residues. The CDR3 nucleotides read TGTGCCTGCAGCCTTGGAAGCACAGATACGCAGTATTTT. The encoded protein is CACSLGSTDTQYF.

As regards this clonotype: A junction boundary mismatches the germline segment, possibly from a read error. The gene calls are TRBV10-2 and TRBJ1-3; no definite D call. From germline, CDR1 is WSHSY and CDR2 SAAADI. This CDR3 is built from 13 residues. CDR3 loop: CVSSVGGGNTIYF. CDR3 sequence (DNA): TGCGTCAGCAGTGTGGGAGGTGGAAACACCATATATTTT.